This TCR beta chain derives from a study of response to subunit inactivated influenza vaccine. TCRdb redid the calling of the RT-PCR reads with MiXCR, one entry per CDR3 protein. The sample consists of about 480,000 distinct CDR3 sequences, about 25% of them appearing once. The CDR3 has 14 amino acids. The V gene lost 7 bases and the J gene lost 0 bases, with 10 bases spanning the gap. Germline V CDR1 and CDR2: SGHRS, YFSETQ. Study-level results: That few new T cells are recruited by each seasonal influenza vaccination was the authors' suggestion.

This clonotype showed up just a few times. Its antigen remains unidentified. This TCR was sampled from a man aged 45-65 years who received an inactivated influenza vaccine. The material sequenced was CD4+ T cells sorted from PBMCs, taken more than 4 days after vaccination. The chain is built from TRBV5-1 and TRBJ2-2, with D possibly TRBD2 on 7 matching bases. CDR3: CASGEGANTGELFF. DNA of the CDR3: TGCGCCAGCGGGGAGGGGGCGAACACCGGGGAGCTGTTTTTT.